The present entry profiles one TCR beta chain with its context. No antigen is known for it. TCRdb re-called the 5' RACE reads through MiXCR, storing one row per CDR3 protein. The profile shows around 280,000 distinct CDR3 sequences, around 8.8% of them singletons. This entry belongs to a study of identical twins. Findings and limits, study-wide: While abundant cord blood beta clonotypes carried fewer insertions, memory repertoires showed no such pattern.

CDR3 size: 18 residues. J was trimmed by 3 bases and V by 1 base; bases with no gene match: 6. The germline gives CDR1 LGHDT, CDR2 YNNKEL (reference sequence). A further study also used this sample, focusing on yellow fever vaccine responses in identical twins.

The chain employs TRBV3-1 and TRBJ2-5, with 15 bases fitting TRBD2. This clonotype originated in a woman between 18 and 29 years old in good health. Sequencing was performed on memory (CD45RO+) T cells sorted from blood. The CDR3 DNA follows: TGTGCCAGCAGCCAAGTACGGACTAGCGGGGGGGCCGAAGAGACCCAGTACTTC. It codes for CASSQVRTSGGAEETQYF.